This T cell receptor (beta chain) was identified during a study of response to subunit inactivated influenza vaccine. This CDR3 region has 17 residues. The V gene end was trimmed by 1 base and the J gene end by 0 bases; junction bases not matched to a gene: 5. TCRdb itself ran the RT-PCR reads through MiXCR, one entry per CDR3 protein. The sample contains about 540,000 distinct CDR3 sequences, approximately 24% of which appear only once. The same data also contributed to another study, on T cells expressing NK-cell markers. Per that paper: TCR beta cDNA was generated via 5'RACE template switching incorporating UMIs.

The receptor was isolated from a man aged 45-60 years who received an inactivated influenza vaccine. The input for sequencing was CD4+ T cells sorted from PBMCs, taken 12 days after vaccination. This chain links TRBV12-3 or TRBV12-4 with TRBJ1-5; the match to TRBD1 covers 8 bases. CDR3 amino acids: CASSLGDRTNSNQPQHF. The DNA for the CDR3 is TGTGCCAGCAGTTTAGGGGACAGGACAAATAGCAATCAGCCCCAGCATTTT.